This entry lists 16 T cell receptor beta chains sequenced from one sample in a study of blood T cell repertoires in COVID-19. The assay was immunoSEQ multiplex PCR, and TCRdb's table has in-frame clones only and misses some. Of a few hundred thousand clones listed, 70% to 85% are singletons. Sample: PBMCs or T cells enriched from blood (not recorded which). Source of these receptors: a woman aged 40 to 55 with acute COVID-19.

The chain joins TRBV4-2 to TRBJ1-1; D unclear. V was shortened by 2 bases and J by 1 base, with 8 bases between the two germline ends. This CDR3 contains 14 residues. Germline values: CDR1 LGHNA, CDR2 YNFKEQ. The CDR3 coding sequence is TGTGCCAGCAGCCAATCAGGCTCGAACACTGAAGCTTTCTTT. Translating gives CASSQSGSNTEAFF.

The chain links TRBV7-9 to TRBJ1-1; no clear D. Between the trimmed V and J ends, which lost 0 bases and 8 bases, there was a span of 16 bases. Germline V gene lookup returns CDR1 SEHNR and CDR2 FQNEAQ (reference sequence). The CDR3 has 15 amino acids. The CDR3 DNA is TGTGCCAGCAGCTTAGCTACCCCGCCGACATCAGAAGCTTTCTTT. Translated: CASSLATPPTSEAFF.

This chain links TRBV4-2 with TRBJ2-7, with 12 bases matching TRBD2. CDR1 is LGHNA and CDR2 is YNFKEQ in the germline V gene. Trimming took 1 base from V and 6 from J; bases not matched to a gene: 10. CDR3 length: 17 amino acids. The CDR3 DNA reads TGTGCCAGCAGCCAAGTGGGCGGCGGACTAGCGGGATCCGAGCAGTACTTC. Translating it yields CASSQVGGGLAGSEQYF.

The V gene is TRBV12-3 or TRBV12-4, the J gene TRBJ2-5; TRBD1 is a possible D gene (5 bases). V shed 3 bases and J shed 5 bases, with 10 bases lying between them. The CDR3 extends over 13 amino acids. The CDR3 is CASSFSRAETQYF. The CDR3 nucleotides are TGTGCCAGCAGTTTTTCCAGGGCCGAGACCCAGTACTTC.

This clone was observed a single time. The rearrangement joins TRBV6-1 to TRBJ1-6; 7 nucleotides agree with TRBD1. This CDR3 is 17 amino acids long. V trimming: 4 bases; J trimming: 1 base; junction bases outside the gene matches: 7. The germline gives CDR1 MNHNS, CDR2 SASEGT. The CDR3 DNA is TGTGCCAGCAGTGCTGACAGGGACTGGTCCTATAATTCACCCCTCCACTTT. Residues: CASSADRDWSYNSPLHF.

The J gene is TRBJ2-3, the V gene TRBV14; TRBD2 is a possible D gene (5 bases). V shed 3 bases and J shed 0 bases, with 10 bases lying between them. Germline CDR1 is SGHDN and CDR2 is FVKESK. This CDR3 contains 15 residues. CDR3 DNA sequence: TGTGCCAGCAGCCACGGGGAGTTTAGCACAGATACGCAGTATTTT. It encodes CASSHGEFSTDTQYF.

The gene calls are TRBV29-1 and TRBJ1-5; 9 bases match TRBD1. The CDR3 has 14 residues. After removal of 4 bases from V and 4 bases from J, the junction contained 5 bases not matched to a gene. The V gene's germline CDR1 is SQVTM and CDR2 ANQGSEA. The CDR3 nucleotides are TGCAGCGTTGCCTCCGGGACAGGGAATCAGCCCCAGCATTTT. Residues: CSVASGTGNQPQHF.

This clone was recorded at least ten times. This chain joins TRBV9 and TRBJ1-1, with D unresolved. Trimming took off 2 bases at V and 1 base at J, with 6 bases between the two ends. Germline assignment: CDR1 SGDLS and CDR2 YYNGEE. The CDR3 contains 13 residues. The CDR3 nucleotides are TGTGCCAGCAGCGTTTACAGGAACACTGAAGCTTTCTTT. Translating it yields CASSVYRNTEAFF.

The chain joins TRBV5-5 to TRBJ1-4, with unresolved D. From germline, CDR1 is SGHKS and CDR2 YYEKEE (reference sequence). The CDR3 contains 11 residues. Trimming removed 6 bases at V and 8 bases at J, with 8 bases between. For the CDR3, the DNA is TGTGCCAGCACGAGCGAGGAAAAACTGTTTTTT. It specifies CASTSEEKLFF.

The chain combines TRBV9 with TRBJ2-7; no reliable D call. Per the germline V gene, CDR1 is SGDLS and CDR2 is YYNGEE. The V gene lost 0 bases and the J gene lost 0 bases, with 7 bases spanning the gap. The CDR3 has 14 amino acids. The chain's CDR3 is CASSVGLTSYEQYF. The DNA of the CDR3 is TGTGCCAGCAGCGTAGGACTTACCTCCTACGAGCAGTACTTC.

This clone was recorded once. The CDR3 coding sequence is TGCGCCAGCATGGGCAGGGGCATGAACACTGAAGCTTTCTTT. Translated, it gives CASMGRGMNTEAFF. The rearrangement joins TRBV4-1 to TRBJ1-1; D perhaps matches TRBD1 (6 bases). CDR3 length: 14 amino acids. With 7 bases removed from V and 0 bases from J, the gap between germline ends came to 12 bases. Germline loops: CDR1 MGHRA, CDR2 YSYEKL.

The J gene is TRBJ1-2, the V gene TRBV6-5; 9 bases map to TRBD1. J was trimmed by 2 bases and V by 7 bases; bases with no gene match: 5. Germline V gives CDR1 MNHEY, CDR2 SVGAGI. The CDR3 loop spans 14 amino acids. The CDR3 loop is CASTRTGENYGYTF. CDR3 in DNA: TGTGCCAGCACCCGGACAGGGGAGAACTATGGCTACACCTTC.

The rearrangement uses TRBV4-2 and TRBJ1-1; D is unresolved. The CDR3 totals 11 residues. Germline V gene data show CDR1 as LGHNA and CDR2 as YNFKEQ. V was shortened by 4 bases and J by 11 bases, with 11 bases between the two germline ends. The CDR3 nucleotides read TGTGCCAGCAGCCCCGGTGGTAGCGCTTTCTTT. Translation: CASSPGGSAFF.

This clone was counted a few times. This chain joins TRBV11-2 and TRBJ1-2; TRBD1 might be the D (6 bases). The germline CDR1 and CDR2 sequences are SGHAT and FQNNGV. The CDR3 spans 14 residues. Trimming removed 4 bases from V and 4 bases from J, with 13 bases in between. Written as DNA, the CDR3 is TGTGCCAGCAGCTCCGTAGGGGGTGGCTATGGCTACACCTTC. Translating gives CASSSVGGGYGYTF.

This clone showed up just once. The chain employs TRBV19 and TRBJ2-5; D call uncertain. The germline V gene has CDR1 LNHDA and CDR2 SQIVND (reference sequence). This CDR3 has 14 residues. The ends were cut back, 5 bases at V and 5 bases at J, with 15 bases in the middle. The CDR3 nucleotides read TGTGCCAGTAGTGTGTTTTCGGGTGGGGAGACCCAGTACTTC. Protein sequence: CASSVFSGGETQYF.

Concerning this clone itself: A read error may produce the germline difference seen at one junction end. This rearrangement joins TRBV27 to TRBJ2-7; TRBD1 is a possible D gene (6 bases). Germline V gene sequence: CDR1 MNHEY, CDR2 SMNVEV (reference sequence). This CDR3 has 12 amino acids. The CDR3 region is CASCPEMDRRSF. Here the CDR3 DNA reads TGTGCCAGCTGCCCAGAGATGGACAGAAGGAGCTTC.